Shown below are 5 T cell receptor beta chains from a single sample sequenced in a study of T cells in Graves' hyperthyroidism and ophthalmopathy. It was RNA transcripts that yielded the amplified TCR beta CDR3 regions. HTBI primers drove first-round RT-PCR of the TCR CDR3. TCRdb re-called the multiplex PCR reads with MiXCR, one entry per CDR3 protein. The sample lists hundreds of thousands of distinct CDR3 sequences, about a sixth seen once, with around 7.7% in the top ten. The source material was blood. Receptors were obtained from a woman between 18 and 29 years old with Graves' hyperthyroidism.

This clonotype was seen a handful of times. Possible read error: a much larger clone is one base away. The gene calls are TRBV11-2 and TRBJ1-1; no firm D call. Germline CDR1 SGHAT, CDR2 FQNNGV. Trimming removed 5 bases at V and 4 bases at J, with 17 bases between. The CDR3 is 15 residues long. The CDR3 sequence is CASSVGVTSSTEAFF. CDR3 nucleotides: TGTGCCAGCAGCGTCGGGGTCACTTCGAGCACTGAAGCTTTCTTT.

This clonotype was detected many times. The gene calls are TRBV27 and TRBJ1-5; maybe TRBD1 (5 bases). CDR1 and CDR2 from the germline V gene are MNHEY and SMNVEV (reference sequence). Trimming cost V 5 bases and J 2 bases, with 16 bases left between them. The length of the CDR3 is 16 residues. The CDR3, as DNA: TGTGCCAGCAGTCTTATCGGGACGTCCGGCAATCAGCCCCAGCATTTT. Its translation is CASSLIGTSGNQPQHF.

The V call is TRBV28, the J call TRBJ2-5, with 9 nucleotides matching TRBD1. The CDR3 sequence is 18 residues long. Germline lookup yields CDR1 MDHEN and CDR2 SYDVKM. With V trimmed by 3 bases and J by 3 bases, 14 bases remained unmatched. CDR3 amino acids: CASSFLRDREIYKETQYF. In DNA form, the CDR3 reads TGTGCCAGCAGTTTCCTCCGGGACAGGGAGATATACAAAGAGACCCAGTACTTC.

This clonotype showed up many times. The V gene is TRBV11-2, the J gene TRBJ2-4; D uncertain. V was trimmed by 4 bases and J by 9 bases, leaving 13 bases between them. The CDR3 length is 13 residues. The germline CDR1 and CDR2 sequences are SGHAT and FQNNGV. The CDR3 protein is CASSSLRTGIQYF. Here the CDR3 DNA reads TGTGCCAGCAGCTCCCTACGAACGGGCATTCAGTACTTC.

Comment on this clonotype: The conserved phenylalanine or tryptophan normally closing the CDR3 is absent here, so this likely arose from a read error. This chain links TRBV6-5 with TRBJ1-2, with 7 nucleotides matching TRBD1. The CDR3 has 16 amino acids. The J segment lost 4 bases and the V segment lost 4 bases, leaving 12 bases of the junction unmatched. The V gene's germline CDR1 is MNHEY and CDR2 SVGAGI. The CDR3 DNA reads as TGTGCCAGCAGTTCCAGGGGGACAGCCTGGTCCTATGGCTACACCCTC. Its protein is CASSSRGTAWSYGYTL.